This record concerns one T cell receptor beta chain sequence. The data were taken from a study of blood T cell repertoires in COVID-19. On the study more broadly: Sources were T cells, B-cell-depleted T cells, or PBMCs; the material itself was cDNA or gDNA.

Germline V lookup: CDR1 MNHNY, CDR2 SVGAGI (reference sequence). The CDR3 sequence is 17 residues long. With V trimmed by 5 bases and J by 6 bases, 13 bases remained unmatched. Here immunoSEQ multiplex PCR was the method, and the copy in TCRdb shows in-frame clones only, minus some. The sample contains 230,000 or so clones, 80% to 90% of which appear only once. This sequence joins TRBV6-6 and TRBJ2-2, with 9 bases fitting TRBD2. This receptor was obtained from a man aged 40-49 years who had recovered from COVID-19. The sample comprised peripheral blood. CDR3 sequence (DNA): TGTGCCAGCAGTCCTCCTGGTTTAGGCGGGAGGGCCGGGGAGCTGTTTTTT. This codes for CASSPPGLGGRAGELFF.